A single T cell receptor (beta chain) is shown here with its context. Its antigen is still unknown. Base qualities are not at hand, and no much larger clone is one base apart. PBMCs were isolated by Ficoll-Paque density gradient centrifugation. This entry is derived from a study of T-cell memory formation after mild COVID-19 listed by TCRdb under 2021. Background on the whole study: TCR sequence clusters from the two donors were found to be largely donor specific. In two donors, T-cell clones that expanded and contracted after mild COVID-19 were followed by sequencing TCRalpha and TCRbeta repertoires longitudinally. The cohort comprised two young, previously healthy adult volunteers, one female and one male. Beyond this particular receptor, the publication reports: Some responding clones were found in pre-infection memory, which suggests that pre-existing cross-reactive memory T cells took part in the SARS-CoV-2 response. From day 15 to 85, contracting clones showed balanced CD4/CD8 phenotypes, whereas a second wave of clones that expanded from day 15 to 37 leaned towards CD4+. Whether the second-wave clones peaking on day 37 were SARS-CoV-2 specific was not confirmed. Only a couple of mild cases were covered in the study, and larger cohorts including severe cases with pre-infection samples were considered necessary. Contracting CD4+ clones were located mainly in the CM and EM memory subsets, whereas CD8+ clones were found to be enriched in EMRA.

Sequencer: Illumina NovaSeq 6000. cDNA libraries for TCRalpha and TCRbeta were prepared by 5'RACE using constant-segment primers, with sample barcodes and unique molecular identifiers added. Trizol reagent was used to extract RNA from every sample. Amplification of the libraries took two PCR steps, and the second step added a second sample barcode plus Illumina TruSeq adapters. Libraries were sequenced on an Illumina NovaSeq with 2 x 150 bp paired-end reads. The original methods were these. The reads were demultiplexed and collapsed into UMI-guided consensus sequences using migec v1.2.7. Using mixcr v2.1.11, UMI consensuses were aligned to TRA and TRB V and J templates and then assembled into clonotypes. Clonotypes were classified as expanded or contracted when called significant by both edgeR and NoisET, with noise models trained on biological replicates. For edgeR calls, the thresholds were a false discovery rate-adjusted p below 0.01 and a log2 fold-change of 1. As an exploratory analysis of dynamics, max-normalized trajectories of the 1000 most abundant clonotypes were examined with PCA combined with hierarchical clustering. The CD4 or CD8 phenotype of responding clones was assigned using the separately sequenced CD4+ and CD8+ repertoires. TCRdb passed the public sequencing reads through fastp at Q25 and MiXCR, retaining productive beta sequences. Identical CDR3 proteins give one entry, which carries the most common genes and DNA. It is TCRdb's table, rather than the study itself, that gives the V and J calls and clone size. This sample holds 140,000 or so distinct CDR3 sequences; about a fifth were observed only once. Of the sample, around 2.5% is held by the ten largest clones.

V is clipped by 4 bases and J by 1 base, and the sequence between their germline boundaries is 23 bases long. From the germline V gene, CDR1 is SGHRS and CDR2 is YFSETQ. The CDR3, from cysteine to phenylalanine, totals 18 residues. The CDR3 DNA has 54 bases and is translated from base 1. The sample was PBMCs or a T cell subset sorted from them (not recorded which). Here the chain combines TRBV5-1 and TRBJ1-1; perhaps TRBD1 is the D gene, with 6 bases matching. The TCR comes from an adult woman who had mild COVID-19 (a few samples of this study predate the infection). The sample titles of this study are shuffled in the database, so cell type and time point are left out; the donor was told from shared clones. DNA sequence: TGCGCCAGCAGCCGTTTAGGGGGGACCGCCCCATCGAACACTGAAGCTTTCTTT. Translated, this gives CASSRLGGTAPSNTEAFF. With the rest looked up from the reference TRBV5-1 and TRBJ1-1 genes rather than sequenced, the full variable domain is KAGVTQTPRYLIKTRGQQVTLSCSPISGHRSVSWYQQTPGQGLQFLFEYFSETQRNKGNFPGRFSGRQFSNSRSEMNVSTLELGDSALYLCASSRLGGTAPSNTEAFFGQGTRLTVV.